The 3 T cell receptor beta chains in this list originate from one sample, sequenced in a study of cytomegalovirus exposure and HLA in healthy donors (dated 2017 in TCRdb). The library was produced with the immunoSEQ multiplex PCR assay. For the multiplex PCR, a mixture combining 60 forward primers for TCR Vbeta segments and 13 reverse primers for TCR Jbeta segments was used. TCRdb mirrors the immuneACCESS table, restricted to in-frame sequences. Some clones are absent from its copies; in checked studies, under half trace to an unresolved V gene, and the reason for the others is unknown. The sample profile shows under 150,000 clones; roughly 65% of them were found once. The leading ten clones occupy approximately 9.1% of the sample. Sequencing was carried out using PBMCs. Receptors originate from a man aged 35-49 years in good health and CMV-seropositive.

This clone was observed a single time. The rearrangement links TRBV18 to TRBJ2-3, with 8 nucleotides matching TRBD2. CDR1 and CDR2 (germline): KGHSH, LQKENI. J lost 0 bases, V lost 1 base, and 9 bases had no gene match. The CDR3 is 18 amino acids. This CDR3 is CASSPLPTSGLSTDTQYF. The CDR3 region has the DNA TGTGCCAGCTCACCACTACCCACTAGCGGATTAAGCACAGATACGCAGTATTTT.

The CDR3 loop reads CASSGTGSNYGYTF. The CDR3 DNA sequence: TGTGCCAGCAGTGGGACAGGCTCTAACTATGGCTACACCTTC. The rearrangement links TRBV25-1 to TRBJ1-2; 7 nucleotides align to TRBD1. The CDR3 spans 14 residues. The germline gives CDR1 MGHDK, CDR2 SYGVNS. The trim removed 4 bases at V and 0 bases at J, leaving 2 bases unmatched.

CDR3 residues: CASQETGQAEAFF. The CDR3, as DNA: TGTGCCAGCCAGGAGACAGGGCAGGCTGAAGCTTTCTTT. This chain joins TRBV19 and TRBJ1-1, with TRBD1 matching over 7 bases. In germline, CDR1 is LNHDA, CDR2 SQIVND (reference sequence). J lost 6 bases, V lost 9 bases, and 10 bases had no gene match. The CDR3 has 13 residues. The complete variable domain, with remaining parts taken from reference TRBV19 and TRBJ1-1, reads DGGITQSPKYLFRKEGQNVTLSCEQNLNHDAMYWYRQDPGQGLRLIYYSQIVNDFQKGDIAEGYSVSREKKESFPLTVTSAQKNPTAFYLCASQETGQAEAFFGQGTRLTVV.